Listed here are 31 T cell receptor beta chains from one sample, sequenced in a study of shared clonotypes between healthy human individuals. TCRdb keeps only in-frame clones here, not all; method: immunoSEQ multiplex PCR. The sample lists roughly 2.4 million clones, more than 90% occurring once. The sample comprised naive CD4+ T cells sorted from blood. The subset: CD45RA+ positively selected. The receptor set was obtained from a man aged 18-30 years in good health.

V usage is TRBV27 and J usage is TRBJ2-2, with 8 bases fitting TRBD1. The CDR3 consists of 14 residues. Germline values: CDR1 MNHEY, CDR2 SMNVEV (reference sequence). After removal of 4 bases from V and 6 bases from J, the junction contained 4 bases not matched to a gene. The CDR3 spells CASSSDRDPGELFF. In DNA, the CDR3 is TGTGCCAGCAGTTCGGACAGGGACCCCGGGGAGCTGTTTTTT.

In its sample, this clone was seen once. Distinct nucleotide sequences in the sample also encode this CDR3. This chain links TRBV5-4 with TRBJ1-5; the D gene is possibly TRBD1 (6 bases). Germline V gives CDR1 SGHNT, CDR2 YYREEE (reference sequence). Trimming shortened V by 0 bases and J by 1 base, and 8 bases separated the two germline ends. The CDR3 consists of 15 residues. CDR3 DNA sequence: TGTGCCAGCAGCTTGGGGGGGCTGAGCAATCAGCCCCAGCATTTT. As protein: CASSLGGLSNQPQHF.

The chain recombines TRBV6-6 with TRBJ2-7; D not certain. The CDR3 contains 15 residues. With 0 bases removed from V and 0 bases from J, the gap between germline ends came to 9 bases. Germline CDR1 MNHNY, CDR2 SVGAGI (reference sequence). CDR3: CASSYSGHPSYEQYF. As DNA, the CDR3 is TGTGCCAGCAGTTACTCGGGCCACCCCTCCTACGAGCAGTACTTC.

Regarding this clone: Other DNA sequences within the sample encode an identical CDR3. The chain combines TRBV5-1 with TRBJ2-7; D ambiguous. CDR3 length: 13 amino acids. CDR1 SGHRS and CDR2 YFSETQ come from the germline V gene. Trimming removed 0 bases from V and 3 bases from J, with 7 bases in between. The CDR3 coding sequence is TGCGCCAGCAGCTTGGCGGTAGGCTACGAGCAGTACTTC. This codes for CASSLAVGYEQYF.

The chain's CDR3 is CASSLGGVSDANTGELFF. In DNA form, the CDR3 reads TGTGCCAGCAGCTTAGGCGGCGTTAGCGACGCGAACACCGGGGAGCTGTTTTTT. The chain recombines TRBV7-2 with TRBJ2-2; D may be TRBD2 (5 bases). The CDR3 spans 18 residues. Germline CDR1 and CDR2: SGHTA and FQGNSA. Trimming pared 1 base from V and 0 bases from J, leaving 15 bases between.

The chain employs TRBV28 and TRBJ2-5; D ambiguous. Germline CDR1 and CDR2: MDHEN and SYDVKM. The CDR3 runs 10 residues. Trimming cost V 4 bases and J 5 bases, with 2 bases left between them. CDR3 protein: CASSSETQYF. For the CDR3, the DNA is TGTGCCAGCAGTTCCGAGACCCAGTACTTC.

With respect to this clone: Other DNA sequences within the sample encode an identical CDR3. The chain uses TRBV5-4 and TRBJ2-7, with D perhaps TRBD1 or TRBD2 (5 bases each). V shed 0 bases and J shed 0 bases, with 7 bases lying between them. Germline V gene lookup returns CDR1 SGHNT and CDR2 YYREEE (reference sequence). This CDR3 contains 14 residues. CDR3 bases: TGTGCCAGCAGCTTGGGGGGGAACTCCTACGAGCAGTACTTC. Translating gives CASSLGGNSYEQYF.

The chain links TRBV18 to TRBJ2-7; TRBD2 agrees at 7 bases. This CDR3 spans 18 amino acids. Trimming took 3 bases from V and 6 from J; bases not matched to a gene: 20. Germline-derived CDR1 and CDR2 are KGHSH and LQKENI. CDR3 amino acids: CASSPYPSDGTTPGEQYF. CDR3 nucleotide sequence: TGTGCCAGCTCACCCTATCCGTCCGACGGGACTACTCCCGGCGAGCAGTACTTC.

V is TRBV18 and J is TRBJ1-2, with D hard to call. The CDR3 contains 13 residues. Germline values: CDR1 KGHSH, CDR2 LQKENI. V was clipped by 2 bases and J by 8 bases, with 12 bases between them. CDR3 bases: TGTGCCAGCTCACCATTCGACGGCGAAGGCTACACCTTC. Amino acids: CASSPFDGEGYTF.

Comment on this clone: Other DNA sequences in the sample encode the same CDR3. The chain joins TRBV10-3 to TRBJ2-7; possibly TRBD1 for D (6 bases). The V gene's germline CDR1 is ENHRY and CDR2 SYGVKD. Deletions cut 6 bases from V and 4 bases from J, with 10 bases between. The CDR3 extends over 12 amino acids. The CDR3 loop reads CAISVDRYEQYF. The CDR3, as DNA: TGTGCCATCAGCGTTGACAGGTACGAGCAGTACTTC.

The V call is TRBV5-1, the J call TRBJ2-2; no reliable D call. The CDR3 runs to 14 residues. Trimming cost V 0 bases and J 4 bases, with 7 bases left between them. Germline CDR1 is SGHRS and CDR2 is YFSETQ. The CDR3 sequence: CASSLGAPTGELFF. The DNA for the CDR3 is TGCGCCAGCAGCTTGGGGGCCCCCACCGGGGAGCTGTTTTTT.

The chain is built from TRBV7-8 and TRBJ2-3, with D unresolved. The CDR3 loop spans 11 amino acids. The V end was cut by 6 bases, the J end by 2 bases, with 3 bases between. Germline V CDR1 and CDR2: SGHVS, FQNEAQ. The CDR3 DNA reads TGTGCCAGCAGACTCACAGATACGCAGTATTTT. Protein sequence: CASRLTDTQYF.

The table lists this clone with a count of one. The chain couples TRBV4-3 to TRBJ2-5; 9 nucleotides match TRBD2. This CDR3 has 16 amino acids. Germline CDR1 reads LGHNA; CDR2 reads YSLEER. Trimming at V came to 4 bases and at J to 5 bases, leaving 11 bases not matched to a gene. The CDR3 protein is CASSPEHSGRWETQYF. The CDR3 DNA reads TGCGCCAGCAGCCCAGAACATAGCGGGAGATGGGAGACCCAGTACTTC.

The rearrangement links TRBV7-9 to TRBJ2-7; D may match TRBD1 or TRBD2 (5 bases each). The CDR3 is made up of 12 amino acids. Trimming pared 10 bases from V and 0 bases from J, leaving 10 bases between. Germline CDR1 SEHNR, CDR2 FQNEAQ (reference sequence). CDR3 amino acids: CATGAGSYEQYF. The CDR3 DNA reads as TGTGCCACCGGGGCAGGCTCCTACGAGCAGTACTTC.

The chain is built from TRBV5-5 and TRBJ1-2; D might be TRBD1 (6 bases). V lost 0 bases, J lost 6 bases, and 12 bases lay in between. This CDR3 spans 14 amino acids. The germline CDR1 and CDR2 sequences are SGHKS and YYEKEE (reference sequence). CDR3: CASSLVGGGHGYTF. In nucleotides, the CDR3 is TGTGCCAGCAGCTTGGTAGGTGGGGGCCATGGCTACACCTTC.

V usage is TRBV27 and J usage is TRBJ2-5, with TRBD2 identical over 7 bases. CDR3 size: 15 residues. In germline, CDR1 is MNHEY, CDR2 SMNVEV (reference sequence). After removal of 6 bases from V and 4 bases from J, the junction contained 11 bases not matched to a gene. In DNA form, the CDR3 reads TGTGCCAGCAGCTCCCCCCTGGGGGGGACAGAGACCCAGTACTTC. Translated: CASSSPLGGTETQYF.

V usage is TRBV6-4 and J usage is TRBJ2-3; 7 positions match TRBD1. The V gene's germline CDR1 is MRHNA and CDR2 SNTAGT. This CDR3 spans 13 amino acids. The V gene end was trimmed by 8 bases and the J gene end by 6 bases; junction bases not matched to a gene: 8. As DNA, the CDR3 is TGTGCCAGCGGATTCCAACAGGGGGATACGCAGTATTTT. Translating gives CASGFQQGDTQYF.

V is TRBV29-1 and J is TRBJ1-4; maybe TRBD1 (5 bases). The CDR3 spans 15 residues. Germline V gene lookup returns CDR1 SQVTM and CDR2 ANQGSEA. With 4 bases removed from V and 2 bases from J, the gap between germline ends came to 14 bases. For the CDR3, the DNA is TGCAGCGTTGCCCGGGACCCCACCACTAATGAAAAACTGTTTTTT. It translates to CSVARDPTTNEKLFF.

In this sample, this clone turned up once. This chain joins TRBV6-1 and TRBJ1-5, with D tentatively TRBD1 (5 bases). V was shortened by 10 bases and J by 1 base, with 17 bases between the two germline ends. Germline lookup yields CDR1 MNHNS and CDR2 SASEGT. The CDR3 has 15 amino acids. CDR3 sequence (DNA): TGTGCCACCAAGACCGGGACTTGGAGCAATCAGCCCCAGCATTTT. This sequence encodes CATKTGTWSNQPQHF.

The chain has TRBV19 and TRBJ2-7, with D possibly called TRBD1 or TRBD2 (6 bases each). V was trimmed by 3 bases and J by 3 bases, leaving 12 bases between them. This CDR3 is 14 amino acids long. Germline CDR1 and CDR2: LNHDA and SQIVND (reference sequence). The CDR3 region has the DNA TGTGCCAGTAGTATGCGGGACATGTTCTACGAGCAGTACTTC. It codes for CASSMRDMFYEQYF.

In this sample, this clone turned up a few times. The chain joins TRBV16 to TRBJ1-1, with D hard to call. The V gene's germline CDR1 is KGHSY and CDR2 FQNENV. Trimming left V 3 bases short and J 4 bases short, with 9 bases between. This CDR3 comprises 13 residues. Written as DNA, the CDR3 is TGTGCCAGCAGCCAGGGTTCTACCACTGAAGCTTTCTTT. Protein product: CASSQGSTTEAFF.

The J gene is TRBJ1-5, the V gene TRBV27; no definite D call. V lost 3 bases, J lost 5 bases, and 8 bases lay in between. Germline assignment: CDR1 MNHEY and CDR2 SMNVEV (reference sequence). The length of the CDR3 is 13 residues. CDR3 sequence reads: CASSFRQDQPQHF. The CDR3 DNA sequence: TGTGCCAGCAGTTTCCGGCAGGATCAGCCCCAGCATTTT.

The DNA for the CDR3 is TGTGCCAGTCAGGGGGAAGGCTATGGCTACACCTTC. It translates to CASQGEGYGYTF. The chain carries TRBV6-5 and TRBJ1-2; 7 nucleotides agree with TRBD1. The CDR3 covers 12 residues. The germline CDR1 and CDR2 sequences are MNHEY and SVGAGI. Trimming removed 9 bases from V and 4 bases from J; junction bases left unmatched: 5.

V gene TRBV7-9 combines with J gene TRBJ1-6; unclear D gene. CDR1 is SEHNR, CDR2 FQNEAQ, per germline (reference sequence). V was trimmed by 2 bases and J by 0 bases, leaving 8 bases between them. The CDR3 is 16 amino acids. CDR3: CASSLKGSSYNSPLHF. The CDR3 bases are TGTGCCAGCAGCTTAAAAGGGAGCTCCTATAATTCACCCCTCCACTTT.

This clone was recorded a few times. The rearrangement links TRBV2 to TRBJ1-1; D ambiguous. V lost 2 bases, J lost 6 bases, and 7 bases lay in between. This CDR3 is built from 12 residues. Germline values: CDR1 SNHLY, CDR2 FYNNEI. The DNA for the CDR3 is TGTGCCAGCAGTGAACCTTCTTCTGAAGCTTTCTTT. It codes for CASSEPSSEAFF.

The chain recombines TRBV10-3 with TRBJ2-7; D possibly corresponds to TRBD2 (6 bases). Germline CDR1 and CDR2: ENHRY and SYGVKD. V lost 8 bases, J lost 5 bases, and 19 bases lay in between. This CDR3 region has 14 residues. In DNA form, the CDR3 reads TGTGCCATCTATTCCGGACTAATCCGGGACGAGCAGTACTTC. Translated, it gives CAIYSGLIRDEQYF.

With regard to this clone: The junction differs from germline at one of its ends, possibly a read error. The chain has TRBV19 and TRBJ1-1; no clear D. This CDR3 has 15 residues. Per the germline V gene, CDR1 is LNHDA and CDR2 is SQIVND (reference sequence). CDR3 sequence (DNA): TGTGCCAGAAGTATACTTTTCTCGTGGGTCACTGAAGCTTTCTTT. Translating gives CARSILFSWVTEAFF.

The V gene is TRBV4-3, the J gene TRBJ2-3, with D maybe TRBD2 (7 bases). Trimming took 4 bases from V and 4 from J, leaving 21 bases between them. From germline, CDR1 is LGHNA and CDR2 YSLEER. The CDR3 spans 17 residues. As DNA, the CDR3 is TGCGCCAGCAGCCGTGGGGGCGGGGGAGTTAAGTCAGATACGCAGTATTTT. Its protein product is CASSRGGGGVKSDTQYF.

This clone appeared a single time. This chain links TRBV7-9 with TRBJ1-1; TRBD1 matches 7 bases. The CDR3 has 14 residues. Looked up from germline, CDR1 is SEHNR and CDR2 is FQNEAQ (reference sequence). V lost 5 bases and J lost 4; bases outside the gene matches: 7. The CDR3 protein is CASSQTGLITEAFF. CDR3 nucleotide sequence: TGTGCCAGCAGCCAGACAGGGTTGATCACTGAAGCTTTCTTT.

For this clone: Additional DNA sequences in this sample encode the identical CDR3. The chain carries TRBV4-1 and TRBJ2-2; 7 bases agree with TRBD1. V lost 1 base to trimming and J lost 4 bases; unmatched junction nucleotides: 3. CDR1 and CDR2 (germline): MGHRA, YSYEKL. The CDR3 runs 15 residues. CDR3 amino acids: CASSQGDRVTGELFF. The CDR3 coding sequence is TGCGCCAGCAGCCAAGGAGACAGGGTCACCGGGGAGCTGTTTTTT.

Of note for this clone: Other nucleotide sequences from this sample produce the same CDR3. CDR3 protein: CASSYTANTEAFF. The CDR3 bases are TGTGCCAGCAGTTATACAGCCAACACTGAAGCTTTCTTT. The chain has TRBV6-6 and TRBJ1-1; the D is unclear. The length of the CDR3 is 13 residues. CDR1 is MNHNY, CDR2 SVGAGI, per germline (reference sequence). With 3 bases removed from V and 2 bases from J, the gap between germline ends came to 7 bases.